Shown below are 28 T cell receptor beta chains from a single sample sequenced in a study of cytomegalovirus exposure and HLA in healthy donors. Produced via immunoSEQ multiplex PCR; TCRdb's table is partial and in-frame only. The sample includes 200,000 to 250,000 clones, around four fifths seen only once; the top ten take 4.5% to 6%. What was sequenced was PBMCs. These receptors were taken from a woman aged 18-29 years in good health and CMV-seronegative.

V is TRBV4-2 and J is TRBJ1-2; D is ambiguous. Germline values: CDR1 LGHNA, CDR2 YNFKEQ. With 0 bases removed from V and 6 bases from J, the gap between germline ends came to 8 bases. The CDR3 extends over 13 amino acids. CDR3 loop: CASSQESRDGYTF. CDR3 sequence (DNA): TGTGCCAGCAGCCAAGAATCCAGAGATGGCTACACCTTC.

The chain carries TRBV10-2 and TRBJ2-1; no firm D call. V lost 8 bases, J lost 4 bases, and 12 bases lay in between. Germline V gene sequence: CDR1 WSHSY, CDR2 SAAADI. The CDR3 spans 13 residues. The DNA for the CDR3 is TGCGCCAGCGATCCTGGGTATTACAATGAGCAGTTCTTC. Protein: CASDPGYYNEQFF.

The chain recombines TRBV23-1 with TRBJ1-2; TRBD1 is a possible D gene (5 bases). TRBV23-1 is noted as an ORF with a role that remains uncertain. This CDR3 has 13 residues. V was pared by 2 bases and J by 7 bases, with 11 bases between. Written as DNA, the CDR3 is TGCGCCAGCAGTCAAAACAGGAAGGTTGGCTACACCTTC. This gives the protein CASSQNRKVGYTF.

The rearrangement uses TRBV13 and TRBJ2-7; a possible D gene is TRBD2 (6 bases). V dropped 4 bases and J dropped 0 bases, with 13 bases sitting between them. CDR3 length: 15 amino acids. Germline V gene sequence: CDR1 PRHDT, CDR2 FYEKMQ (reference sequence). CDR3 nucleotide sequence: TGTGCCAGCAGCTCAGGGCCCGGGGGCTCCTACGAGCAGTACTTC. This encodes CASSSGPGGSYEQYF.

The sample holds one count of this clone. For the CDR3, the DNA is TGTGCCAGCAGCCGAGTTACGACAGGGCGGAATGGCTACACCTTC. This translates into CASSRVTTGRNGYTF. The V call is TRBV7-2, the J call TRBJ1-2; 7 nucleotides agree with TRBD1. This CDR3 is built from 15 residues. J was trimmed by 6 bases and V by 5 bases; bases with no gene match: 12. The germline gives CDR1 SGHTA, CDR2 FQGNSA.

In regard to this clone: This same CDR3 is encoded by further DNA sequences in the sample. The rearrangement links TRBV28 to TRBJ2-7, with D uncertain. Trimming removed 6 bases from V and 4 bases from J, with 7 bases in between. Germline-derived CDR1 and CDR2 are MDHEN and SYDVKM. The CDR3 has 11 amino acids. CDR3 in DNA: TGTGCCAGCAGCCGAACTTACGAGCAGTACTTC. It yields the protein CASSRTYEQYF.

A single count supports this clone. This rearrangement joins TRBV28 to TRBJ1-1, with a weak D call TRBD1 (6 bases). The ends were cut back, 7 bases at V and 5 bases at J, with 11 bases in the middle. Germline CDR1 MDHEN, CDR2 SYDVKM. The length of the CDR3 is 12 residues. The CDR3 loop reads CASTLQGTEAFF. The CDR3 nucleotides are TGTGCCAGCACATTGCAGGGGACTGAAGCTTTCTTT. Using reference TRBV28 and TRBJ1-1 for the parts outside the CDR3, the full variable domain is DVKVTQSSRYLVKRTGEKVFLECVQDMDHENMFWYRQDPGLGLRLIYFSYDVKMKEKGDIPEGYSVSREKKERFSLILESASTNQTSMYLCASTLQGTEAFFGQGTRLTVV.

V gene TRBV2 combines with J gene TRBJ2-1, with D possibly TRBD2 on 6 matching bases. V was cut by 6 bases and J by 7 bases, with 19 bases left in between. CDR3 length: 15 amino acids. Germline-derived CDR1 and CDR2 are SNHLY and FYNNEI. The CDR3 loop reads CASSASVNLWNEQFF. The CDR3 DNA reads as TGTGCCAGCAGCGCTAGCGTGAACCTCTGGAATGAGCAGTTCTTC.

This chain joins TRBV9 and TRBJ2-3; D not resolved. Germline CDR1 and CDR2: SGDLS and YYNGEE. Trimming took 0 bases from V and 6 from J, leaving 11 bases between them. This CDR3 comprises 14 residues. The CDR3 loop reads CASSVARNLDTQYF. CDR3 DNA: TGTGCCAGCAGCGTAGCCAGGAACTTGGATACGCAGTATTTT.

This sequence joins TRBV27 and TRBJ2-3; TRBD2 aligns across 8 bases. The CDR3 length is 16 residues. Per the germline V gene, CDR1 is MNHEY and CDR2 is SMNVEV (reference sequence). V was clipped by 10 bases and J by 2 bases; unmatched bases: 14. CDR3 amino acids: CATLPRRGAITDTQYF. CDR3 coding DNA: TGTGCCACCCTCCCACGGCGGGGGGCCATCACAGATACGCAGTATTTT.

J is TRBJ2-2 and V is TRBV9; D call uncertain. With 0 bases removed from V and 6 bases from J, the gap between germline ends came to 6 bases. The CDR3 consists of 13 residues. Germline V gene sequence: CDR1 SGDLS, CDR2 YYNGEE. Here the CDR3 reads CASSVGWAGELFF. The CDR3 nucleotides are TGTGCCAGCAGCGTAGGGTGGGCCGGGGAGCTGTTTTTT.

In its sample, this clone was seen once. CDR3 sequence (DNA): TGTGCCAGCAGCTTGATTAGAGGGGATAGCAATCAGCCCCAGCATTTT. Protein: CASSLIRGDSNQPQHF. This rearrangement joins TRBV5-8 to TRBJ1-5; perhaps TRBD1 as D (5 bases). The germline V gene encodes CDR1 SGHTS and CDR2 YDEGEE. The length of the CDR3 is 16 residues. V was trimmed by 1 base and J by 0 bases, leaving 11 bases between them.

The chain recombines TRBV7-6 with TRBJ2-3; 8 bases align to TRBD1. Looked up from germline, CDR1 is SGHVS and CDR2 is FNYEAQ. The CDR3 is 15 amino acids. V lost 5 bases and J lost 2; bases outside the gene matches: 6. CDR3 nucleotides: TGTGCCAGCAGCCCCGGGACAGGCCCCACAGATACGCAGTATTTT. As protein: CASSPGTGPTDTQYF.

The chain joins TRBV28 to TRBJ2-7, with TRBD2 as a possible D gene (6 bases). This CDR3 contains 13 residues. V lost 0 bases to trimming and J lost 7 bases, with 10 bases between them. CDR1 and CDR2 from the germline V gene are MDHEN and SYDVKM. The CDR3 spells CASSLWGRGEQYF. For the CDR3, the DNA is TGTGCCAGCAGTTTATGGGGGCGGGGTGAGCAGTACTTC. The whole variable domain, remainder taken from reference TRBV28 and TRBJ2-7, is DVKVTQSSRYLVKRTGEKVFLECVQDMDHENMFWYRQDPGLGLRLIYFSYDVKMKEKGDIPEGYSVSREKKERFSLILESASTNQTSMYLCASSLWGRGEQYFGPGTRLTVT.

This chain connects TRBV27 to TRBJ1-2; 8 bases map to TRBD1. The CDR3 is 18 amino acids. CDR1 and CDR2 (germline): MNHEY, SMNVEV (reference sequence). Unmatched junction bases numbered 14, after V lost 5 bases and J lost 0 bases. The CDR3 region is CASSLSPDRGRTNYGYTF. CDR3 in DNA: TGTGCCAGCAGTCTCTCGCCCGACAGGGGCCGAACTAACTATGGCTACACCTTC.

The chain uses TRBV4-1 and TRBJ2-1; TRBD1 matches at 8 bases. From germline, CDR1 is MGHRA and CDR2 YSYEKL. CDR3 length: 16 amino acids. Trimming removed 4 bases from V and 1 base from J; junction bases left unmatched: 6. The CDR3 nucleotides read TGCGCCAGCAGCCGGACAGGGTCGGGGTCCTACAATGAGCAGTTCTTC. Encoded protein: CASSRTGSGSYNEQFF.

The chain couples TRBV6-1 to TRBJ1-4; D perhaps matches TRBD1 (6 bases). The germline V gene encodes CDR1 MNHNS and CDR2 SASEGT. Trimming pared 3 bases from V and 4 bases from J, leaving 9 bases between. The CDR3 loop spans 14 amino acids. The CDR3 reads CASSDGQINEKLFF. CDR3 bases: TGTGCCAGCAGTGACGGACAGATTAATGAAAAACTGTTTTTT.

CDR3 protein: CASSLAGGQGAVILYGYTF. CDR3 nucleotides: TGCGCCAGCAGCTTGGCCGGGGGACAGGGGGCGGTAATACTCTATGGCTACACCTTC. The chain uses TRBV5-1 and TRBJ1-2, with 12 bases aligning to TRBD1. CDR3 length: 19 residues. CDR1 is SGHRS and CDR2 is YFSETQ in the germline V gene. V dropped 0 bases and J dropped 4; count of bases not matched to a gene: 13.

The V gene is TRBV18, the J gene TRBJ2-7; D perhaps matches TRBD2 (6 bases). Between the trimmed V and J ends, which lost 4 bases and 2 bases, there was a span of 9 bases. CDR1 and CDR2 (germline): KGHSH, LQKENI. This CDR3 comprises 13 residues. The CDR3 nucleotides read TGTGCCAGCTCACTAACGGGAGCCTACGAGCAGTACTTC. Its translation: CASSLTGAYEQYF.

The V gene is TRBV5-1, the J gene TRBJ2-7, with TRBD1 matching 8 bases. This CDR3 contains 15 residues. The germline V gene has CDR1 SGHRS and CDR2 YFSETQ. Trimming removed 3 bases from V and 3 bases from J; junction bases left unmatched: 8. The CDR3 reads CASSSGQGLVYEQYF. The CDR3 nucleotides are TGCGCCAGCAGCTCCGGACAGGGATTAGTCTACGAGCAGTACTTC. The variable domain in full, with the rest retrieved from reference TRBV5-1 and TRBJ2-7, is KAGVTQTPRYLIKTRGQQVTLSCSPISGHRSVSWYQQTPGQGLQFLFEYFSETQRNKGNFPGRFSGRQFSNSRSEMNVSTLELGDSALYLCASSSGQGLVYEQYFGPGTRLTVT.

The V gene is TRBV4-1, the J gene TRBJ1-2; a possible D gene is TRBD1 (6 bases). The CDR3 has 16 amino acids. V lost 4 bases to trimming and J lost 1 base, with 16 bases between them. Germline assignment: CDR1 MGHRA and CDR2 YSYEKL. The CDR3 loop is CASSPKAGGDNYGYTF. The CDR3 region has the DNA TGCGCCAGCAGCCCAAAGGCGGGGGGCGATAACTATGGCTACACCTTC.

The sample holds one count of this clone. The chain is built from TRBV27 and TRBJ2-7, with TRBD1 as a possible D gene (6 bases). This CDR3 comprises 13 residues. Germline lookup yields CDR1 MNHEY and CDR2 SMNVEV (reference sequence). V was shortened by 5 bases and J by 12 bases, with 20 bases between the two germline ends. CDR3: CASSPGHLTVGYF. Here the CDR3 DNA reads TGTGCCAGCAGTCCGGGACATCTAACCGTGGGGTACTTC.

In this sample, this clone turned up a few times. This chain links TRBV18 with TRBJ2-2; 9 bases are a match to TRBD2. Germline CDR1 and CDR2: KGHSH and LQKENI. Trimming at V came to 1 base and at J to 7 bases, leaving 13 bases not matched to a gene. The CDR3 totals 18 residues. The CDR3 DNA sequence: TGTGCCAGCTCACCACGGGGGGTATGGACTAGCGAACTCGGGGAGCTGTTTTTT. Translation: CASSPRGVWTSELGELFF. Combining the CDR3 with reference TRBV18 and TRBJ2-2 gives the whole variable domain NAGVMQNPRHLVRRRGQEARLRCSPMKGHSHVYWYRQLPEEGLKFMVYLQKENIIDESGMPKERFSAEFPKEGPSILRIQQVVRGDSAAYFCASSPRGVWTSELGELFFGEGSRLTVL.

Regarding this clone: Within the sample, other DNA sequences also encode this same CDR3. The chain couples TRBV9 to TRBJ1-5; D is unresolved. In germline, CDR1 is SGDLS, CDR2 YYNGEE. The CDR3 has 14 amino acids. V was cut by 0 bases and J by 3 bases, with 7 bases left in between. This CDR3 reads CASSVGRDNQPQHF. The DNA of the CDR3 is TGTGCCAGCAGCGTAGGGAGAGACAATCAGCCCCAGCATTTT.

This chain links TRBV9 with TRBJ1-3; D is uncertain. This CDR3 spans 13 amino acids. Trimming took 0 bases from V and 10 from J, leaving 11 bases between them. Germline-derived CDR1 and CDR2 are SGDLS and YYNGEE. CDR3 in amino acids: CASSVAVHGTIYF. The CDR3 DNA follows: TGTGCCAGCAGCGTAGCGGTTCACGGGACCATATATTTT.

CDR3: CASSPMGDLRANTGELFF. The CDR3 DNA sequence: TGTGCCAGCTCACCTATGGGCGATTTAAGGGCGAACACCGGGGAGCTGTTTTTT. The rearrangement uses TRBV18 and TRBJ2-2, with D unresolved. Germline loops: CDR1 KGHSH, CDR2 LQKENI. The CDR3 covers 18 residues. Trimming stripped 3 bases from V and 0 bases from J, with 17 bases between.

The V gene is TRBV28, the J gene TRBJ2-7, with 11 bases fitting TRBD2. The CDR3 totals 14 residues. V shed 5 bases, J shed 6 bases, and the junction held 6 bases outside the gene matches. Germline V gene lookup returns CDR1 MDHEN and CDR2 SYDVKM. The CDR3 reads CASSETSGESEQYF. CDR3 DNA: TGTGCCAGCAGTGAGACTAGCGGGGAATCCGAGCAGTACTTC.

The V call is TRBV7-8, the J call TRBJ2-5; 9 bases are shared with TRBD1. This CDR3 has 14 amino acids. The trim removed 1 base at V and 7 bases at J, leaving 4 bases unmatched. CDR1 is SGHVS, CDR2 FQNEAQ, per germline. CDR3 sequence: CASSLDRGPGTQYF. In DNA form, the CDR3 reads TGTGCCAGCAGCTTAGACAGGGGGCCGGGGACCCAGTACTTC.